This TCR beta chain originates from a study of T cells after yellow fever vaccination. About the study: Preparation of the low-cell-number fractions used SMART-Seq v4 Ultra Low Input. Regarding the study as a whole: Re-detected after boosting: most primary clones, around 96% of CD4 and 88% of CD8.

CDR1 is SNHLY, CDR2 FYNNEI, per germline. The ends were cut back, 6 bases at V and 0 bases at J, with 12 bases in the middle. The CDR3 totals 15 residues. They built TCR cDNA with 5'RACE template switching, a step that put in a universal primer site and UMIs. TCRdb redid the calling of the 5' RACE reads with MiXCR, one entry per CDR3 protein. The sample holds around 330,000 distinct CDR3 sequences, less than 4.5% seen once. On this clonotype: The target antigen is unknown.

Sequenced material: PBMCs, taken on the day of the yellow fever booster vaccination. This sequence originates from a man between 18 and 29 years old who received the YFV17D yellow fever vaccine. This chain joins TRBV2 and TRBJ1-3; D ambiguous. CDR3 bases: TGTGCCAGCAGCTTTACAGACTCCTCTGGAAACACCATATATTTT. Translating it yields CASSFTDSSGNTIYF.